This is a list of T cell receptor beta chains from one sample in a study of shared clonotypes between healthy human individuals. The protocol was immunoSEQ multiplex PCR, while the TCRdb copy is restricted to in-frame clones and leaves out a portion. The table lists some 2 million clones, about 95% of them singletons, with approximately 1.2% in the top ten. The sample consisted of naive CD8+ T cells sorted from blood. All receptors come from a man aged 18 to 35 in good health. The CDR3 runs from the conserved cysteine through the conserved F or W. D genes are given only for firm matches. Part of the rows lack a size; the others show once, few, many or a class for expanded clones.

CDR3nt: TGTGCCAGCAGCTTCCCCACAGGGGACCCTATTATTAGCACAGATACACAGTATTTT; CDR3aa: CASSFPTGDPIISTDTQYF; j_gene: TRBJ2-3; d_gene: TRBD1; v_gene: TRBV7-9; abundance: -
CDR3nt: TGTGCCAGCAGCTGGGACGGGAGCGGGGAGCTGTTTTTT; CDR3aa: CASSWDGSGELFF; j_gene: TRBJ2-2; d_gene: -; v_gene: TRBV9; abundance: -
CDR3nt: TGTGCCAGCAGCTTGGACAGTTACCAAGAGACCCAGTACTTC; CDR3aa: CASSLDSYQETQYF; j_gene: TRBJ2-5; d_gene: -; v_gene: TRBV7-9; abundance: -
CDR3nt: TGTGCCAGCAGTGACTCGAGAGGCGGGAGGGGACTGCAAGATACCCAGTACTTC; CDR3aa: CASSDSRGGRGLQDTQYF; j_gene: TRBJ2-5; d_gene: TRBD2; v_gene: TRBV6-4; abundance: -
CDR3nt: TGTGCCAGCAGCCCCGGCGGGGTGGGGCCTGGTGGCTACACCTTC; CDR3aa: CASSPGGVGPGGYTF; j_gene: TRBJ1-2; d_gene: -; v_gene: TRBV9; abundance: -
CDR3nt: TGTGCCAGCAGTGTTGGGGGACTAGTTAGCTCCTACAATGAGCAGTTCTTC; CDR3aa: CASSVGGLVSSYNEQFF; j_gene: TRBJ2-1; d_gene: TRBD2; v_gene: TRBV27; abundance: -
CDR3nt: TGTGCCAGCAGCTTATCACTATCTTACGAGCAGTACTTC; CDR3aa: CASSLSLSYEQYF; j_gene: TRBJ2-7; d_gene: -; v_gene: TRBV11-2; abundance: -
CDR3nt: TGCGCCAGCAGCCAAGAAGAACTAGCGGAGTTCTACGAGCAGTACTTC; CDR3aa: CASSQEELAEFYEQYF; j_gene: TRBJ2-7; d_gene: TRBD2; v_gene: TRBV4-1; abundance: -
CDR3nt: TGCGCCAGCAGTGAGACCCCCAAGGGTGAAGCTTTCTTT; CDR3aa: CASSETPKGEAFF; j_gene: TRBJ1-1; d_gene: -; v_gene: TRBV10-1; abundance: -
CDR3nt: TGTGCCAGCGCTTCAACGGTGAACACTGAAGCTTTCTTT; CDR3aa: CASASTVNTEAFF; j_gene: TRBJ1-1; d_gene: -; v_gene: TRBV7-3; abundance: -
CDR3nt: TGTGCCAGCAGTGTAGGACAGGGGATGGCCGAGCAGTACTTC; CDR3aa: CASSVGQGMAEQYF; j_gene: TRBJ2-7; d_gene: TRBD1; v_gene: TRBV11-3; abundance: -
CDR3nt: TGTGCCACCAGCTCCACTAGTTTAAGCTACGAGCAGTACTTC; CDR3aa: CATSSTSLSYEQYF; j_gene: TRBJ2-7; d_gene: -; v_gene: TRBV15; abundance: -
CDR3nt: TGTGCCAGCAGCCAACCGGACAGGGGGCCCTTCCAAGAGACCCAGTACTTC; CDR3aa: CASSQPDRGPFQETQYF; j_gene: TRBJ2-5; d_gene: TRBD1; v_gene: TRBV14; abundance: -
CDR3nt: TGTGCCAGCTCACCACCGGTTTGGACAGGGGACACAGATACGCAGTATTTT; CDR3aa: CASSPPVWTGDTDTQYF; j_gene: TRBJ2-3; d_gene: TRBD1; v_gene: TRBV18; abundance: -
CDR3nt: TGTGCCAGCAGTTTGGGCCTATTGAACACTGAAGCTTTCTTT; CDR3aa: CASSLGLLNTEAFF; j_gene: TRBJ1-1; d_gene: -; v_gene: TRBV28; abundance: -
CDR3nt: TGTGCCAGTAGTATACCGGGCGGGAACTCCTACGAGCAGTACTTC; CDR3aa: CASSIPGGNSYEQYF; j_gene: TRBJ2-7; d_gene: -; v_gene: TRBV19; abundance: -
CDR3nt: TGTGCCAGCAGTTTCTCCAGAAATGAGCAGTTCTTC; CDR3aa: CASSFSRNEQFF; j_gene: TRBJ2-1; d_gene: -; v_gene: TRBV28; abundance: -
CDR3nt: TGTGCCAGCAGTTTTCGACAGGGCAATCAGCCCCAGCATTTT; CDR3aa: CASSFRQGNQPQHF; j_gene: TRBJ1-5; d_gene: -; v_gene: TRBV27; abundance: -
CDR3nt: TGCAGCGTTGTTGGAGGCCCCGCCGGGGTTGGCACTGAAGCTTTCTTT; CDR3aa: CSVVGGPAGVGTEAFF; j_gene: TRBJ1-1; d_gene: -; v_gene: TRBV29-1; abundance: -
CDR3nt: TGTGCCAGCAGCTTGAGGCAGGCCAGCTCCTACGAGCAGTACTTC; CDR3aa: CASSLRQASSYEQYF; j_gene: TRBJ2-7; d_gene: -; v_gene: TRBV5-5; abundance: -
CDR3nt: TGTGCCATCAGTGAATTGGGGAAGGCCTACGAGCAGTACTTC; CDR3aa: CAISELGKAYEQYF; j_gene: TRBJ2-7; d_gene: -; v_gene: TRBV10-3; abundance: -
CDR3nt: TGTGCCAGCAGCTTGGTTCCGGGAGGCACTGAAGCTTTCTTT; CDR3aa: CASSLVPGGTEAFF; j_gene: TRBJ1-1; d_gene: -; v_gene: TRBV5-5; abundance: -
CDR3nt: TGCGCCAGCAGGGGGGACCACTACGAGCAGTACTTC; CDR3aa: CASRGDHYEQYF; j_gene: TRBJ2-7; d_gene: -; v_gene: TRBV5-1; abundance: -
CDR3nt: TGTGCCAGCAGCTTTACGGACGGGGAGCAGTACTTC; CDR3aa: CASSFTDGEQYF; j_gene: TRBJ2-7; d_gene: -; v_gene: TRBV9; abundance: once
CDR3nt: TGTGCCATCAGTGAGGGCCAGGACCCTTCCTACGAGCAGTACTTC; CDR3aa: CAISEGQDPSYEQYF; j_gene: TRBJ2-7; d_gene: -; v_gene: TRBV10-3; abundance: -